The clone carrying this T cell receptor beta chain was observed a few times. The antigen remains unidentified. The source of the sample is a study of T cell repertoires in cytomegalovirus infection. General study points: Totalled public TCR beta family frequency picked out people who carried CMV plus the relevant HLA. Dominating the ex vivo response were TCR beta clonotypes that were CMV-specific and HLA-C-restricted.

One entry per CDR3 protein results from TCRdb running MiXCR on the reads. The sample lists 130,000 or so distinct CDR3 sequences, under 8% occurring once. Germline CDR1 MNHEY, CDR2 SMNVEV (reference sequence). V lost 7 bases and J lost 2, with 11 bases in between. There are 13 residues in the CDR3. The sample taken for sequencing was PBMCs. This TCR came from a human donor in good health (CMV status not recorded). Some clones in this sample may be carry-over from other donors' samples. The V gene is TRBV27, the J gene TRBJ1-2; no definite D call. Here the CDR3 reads CASTRPGNYGYTF. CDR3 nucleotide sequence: TGTGCCAGCACCCGTCCCGGGAACTATGGCTACACCTTC.